What follows are 17 T cell receptor beta chains derived from one specimen sequenced in a study of blood T cell repertoires in COVID-19. This table comes from immunoSEQ multiplex PCR, and its TCRdb copy is limited to in-frame clones, with some not included. The table includes approximately 200,000 clones, 88% detected once. The specimen sequenced was peripheral blood. Receptors were obtained from a woman aged 25 to 39 with acute or convalescent COVID-19.

The chain employs TRBV6-5 and TRBJ2-1; 9 bases agree with TRBD2. The CDR3 is 15 amino acids. Germline-derived CDR1 and CDR2 are MNHEY and SVGAGI. The junction had 3 bases not matched to a gene; V was cut back by 4 bases and J by 2 bases. This CDR3 reads CASSLQREAYNEQFF. The CDR3 DNA reads TGTGCCAGCAGTTTACAGCGGGAGGCCTACAATGAGCAGTTCTTC.

As concerns this clone: The same CDR3 can be traced to other DNA sequences in this sample. V usage is TRBV5-1 and J usage is TRBJ1-1, with TRBD1 as a possible D gene (5 bases). Germline CDR1 reads SGHRS; CDR2 reads YFSETQ. Between the trimmed V and J ends, which lost 0 bases and 5 bases, there was a span of 11 bases. The CDR3 loop spans 14 amino acids. CDR3 sequence: CASSLGARVTEAFF. For the CDR3, the DNA is TGCGCCAGCAGCTTGGGGGCCAGGGTTACTGAAGCTTTCTTT.

The chain carries TRBV9 and TRBJ1-2; D gene unclear. The length of the CDR3 is 11 residues. V was trimmed by 0 bases and J by 10 bases, leaving 7 bases between them. The germline CDR1 and CDR2 sequences are SGDLS and YYNGEE. CDR3 sequence reads: CASSVGQVYTF. CDR3 nucleotides: TGTGCCAGCAGCGTAGGGCAGGTCTACACCTTC. Full variable domain (missing parts from reference TRBV9 and TRBJ1-2): DSGVTQTPKHLITATGQRVTLRCSPRSGDLSVYWYQQSLDQGLQFLIQYYNGEERAKGNILERFSAQQFPDLHSELNLSSLELGDSALYFCASSVGQVYTFGSGTRLTVV.

The chain employs TRBV28 and TRBJ2-1; the match to TRBD1 covers 8 bases. The CDR3 length is 14 residues. Germline V CDR1 and CDR2: MDHEN, SYDVKM. The J segment lost 6 bases and the V segment lost 1 base, leaving 2 bases of the junction unmatched. The CDR3 bases are TGTGCCAGCAGTTTATCTACAGGGGGCAATGAGCAGTTCTTC. Its translation: CASSLSTGGNEQFF.

The chain has TRBV19 and TRBJ2-5, with 9 bases fitting TRBD1. Losses at the gene ends were 1 base for V and 5 bases for J; bases not matched to a gene: 8. CDR1 is LNHDA and CDR2 is SQIVND in the germline V gene (reference sequence). CDR3 size: 16 residues. The CDR3 protein is CASSIGITGGRETQYF. The CDR3 bases are TGTGCCAGTAGTATAGGAATAACAGGGGGCCGGGAGACCCAGTACTTC.

The chain employs TRBV5-4 and TRBJ2-7; weak D call: TRBD2 (5 bases). CDR3 size: 14 residues. Looked up from germline, CDR1 is SGHNT and CDR2 is YYREEE (reference sequence). V shed 4 bases and J shed 6 bases, with 17 bases lying between them. The CDR3 region is CASSQVGVPGEQYF. The CDR3 nucleotides are TGTGCCAGCAGCCAAGTCGGGGTCCCAGGCGAGCAGTACTTC.

CDR3 nucleotide sequence: TGTGCCAGTGGTCCGGGACAAAACTATGGCTACACCTTC. It codes for CASGPGQNYGYTF. The chain recombines TRBV9 with TRBJ1-2, with D tentatively TRBD1 (6 bases). Germline values: CDR1 SGDLS, CDR2 YYNGEE. With 8 bases removed from V and 2 bases from J, the gap between germline ends came to 13 bases. The CDR3 has 13 amino acids.

This chain links TRBV9 with TRBJ1-2; D is ambiguous. The V gene's germline CDR1 is SGDLS and CDR2 YYNGEE. The CDR3 is 15 amino acids. V was clipped by 0 bases and J by 8 bases, with 17 bases between them. CDR3 coding DNA: TGTGCCAGCAGCGTAGTAGGCACCTTAGGTAGCGGCTACACCTTC. The encoded protein is CASSVVGTLGSGYTF.

V gene TRBV28 combines with J gene TRBJ1-1; D unclear. The CDR3 sequence is 14 residues long. In germline, CDR1 is MDHEN, CDR2 SYDVKM. The V end was cut by 3 bases, the J end by 13 bases, with 21 bases between. The CDR3 region has the DNA TGTGCCAGCAGTTTGCCCCAGAGGAGCTGGGGAGATTTCTTT. Protein: CASSLPQRSWGDFF.

In this sample, this clone turned up once. The rearrangement links TRBV25-1 to TRBJ1-2; 7 bases map to TRBD1. The germline gives CDR1 MGHDK, CDR2 SYGVNS. Germline trimming cut 6 bases from V and 1 base from J; bases unmatched to any gene: 5. The CDR3 runs 14 residues. The CDR3 DNA follows: TGTGCCAGCAGAGAAACAGGGGATAACTATGGCTACACCTTC. Translating gives CASRETGDNYGYTF.

This clone was seen a single time. The chain employs TRBV3-1 (or the pseudogene TRBV3-2) and TRBJ2-5, with 8 bases matching TRBD2. This CDR3 has 14 residues. CDR1 LGHDT and CDR2 YNNKEL come from the germline V gene (reference sequence). V lost 6 bases to trimming and J lost 5 bases; unmatched junction nucleotides: 8. The CDR3 DNA sequence: TGTGCCAGCAGAGGGACTAGGGAAGGGGAGACCCAGTACTTC. This gives the protein CASRGTREGETQYF.

The chain employs TRBV15 and TRBJ1-5, with D possibly being TRBD1 (5 bases). CDR3 length equals 17 residues. CDR1 is LNHNV, CDR2 YYDKDF, per germline (reference sequence). V was trimmed by 0 bases and J by 2 bases, leaving 14 bases between them. CDR3 sequence: CATSRDQQGWGNQPQHF. The DNA of the CDR3 is TGTGCCACCAGCAGAGATCAGCAGGGATGGGGCAATCAGCCCCAGCATTTT.

The chain is built from TRBV9 and TRBJ2-1; 9 nucleotides agree with TRBD2. CDR3 size: 14 residues. Unmatched junction bases numbered 8, after V lost 7 bases and J lost 6 bases. Per the germline V gene, CDR1 is SGDLS and CDR2 is YYNGEE. The CDR3 DNA reads as TGTGCCAGCGGGTTGCTAGCGGGATCCAATGAGCAGTTCTTC. Its translation: CASGLLAGSNEQFF.

The rearrangement joins TRBV7-9 to TRBJ2-7; D unresolved. Germline values: CDR1 SEHNR, CDR2 FQNEAQ (reference sequence). The CDR3 has 12 amino acids. V lost 1 base and J 6 bases, leaving 7 bases between the germline ends. Written as DNA, the CDR3 is TGTGCCAGCAGCTTAGATAGCACCGAGCAGTACTTC. It codes for CASSLDSTEQYF. The full variable domain, completed using reference TRBV7-9 and TRBJ2-7, is DTGVSQNPRHKITKRGQNVTFRCDPISEHNRLYWYRQTLGQGPEFLTYFQNEAQLEKSRLLSDRFSAERPKGSFSTLEIQRTEQGDSAMYLCASSLDSTEQYFGPGTRLTVT.

The chain carries TRBV20-1 and TRBJ1-2; 9 bases map to TRBD1. V lost 3 bases, J lost 1 base, and 6 bases stayed unmatched. The germline V gene encodes CDR1 DFQATT and CDR2 SNEGSKA (reference sequence). This CDR3 is built from 15 residues. The CDR3, as DNA: TGCAGTGCTAGTTGGACAGGGGTGGGTAACTATGGCTACACCTTC. Translated, it gives CSASWTGVGNYGYTF.

The chain combines TRBV28 with TRBJ2-3; D uncertain. The CDR3 runs to 14 residues. The V end was cut by 7 bases, the J end by 2 bases, with 13 bases between. Germline V gene lookup returns CDR1 MDHEN and CDR2 SYDVKM. CDR3 bases: TGTGCCAGCAAATCAGTATCTTTCACAGATACGCAGTATTTT. Encoded protein: CASKSVSFTDTQYF.

The CDR3 region has the DNA TGTGCCAGCAGATCGCAGGGGAATGAGCAGTTCTTC. It yields the protein CASRSQGNEQFF. The chain links TRBV12-3 or TRBV12-4 to TRBJ2-1; maybe TRBD1 (6 bases). This CDR3 comprises 12 residues. Trimming left V 6 bases short and J 7 bases short, with 10 bases between.